This TCR beta chain was observed in a study of blood T cell repertoires in COVID-19. The assay was immunoSEQ multiplex PCR, and TCRdb's table has in-frame clones only and misses some. Here the sample spans over 250,000 clones, about 90% being singletons. This CDR3 has 12 residues. CDR1 KGHDR and CDR2 SFDVKD come from the germline V gene. Unmatched junction bases numbered 4, after V lost 5 bases and J lost 8 bases. This receptor was taken from a woman in her fifties or sixties who had recovered from COVID-19. The rearrangement uses TRBV24-1 and TRBJ1-1; TRBD1 aligns across 7 bases. Sequenced material: PBMCs or T cells enriched from blood (not recorded which). CDR3 amino acids: CATSVPTGEAFF. The CDR3 nucleotides are TGTGCCACCAGTGTCCCGACAGGGGAAGCTTTCTTT.